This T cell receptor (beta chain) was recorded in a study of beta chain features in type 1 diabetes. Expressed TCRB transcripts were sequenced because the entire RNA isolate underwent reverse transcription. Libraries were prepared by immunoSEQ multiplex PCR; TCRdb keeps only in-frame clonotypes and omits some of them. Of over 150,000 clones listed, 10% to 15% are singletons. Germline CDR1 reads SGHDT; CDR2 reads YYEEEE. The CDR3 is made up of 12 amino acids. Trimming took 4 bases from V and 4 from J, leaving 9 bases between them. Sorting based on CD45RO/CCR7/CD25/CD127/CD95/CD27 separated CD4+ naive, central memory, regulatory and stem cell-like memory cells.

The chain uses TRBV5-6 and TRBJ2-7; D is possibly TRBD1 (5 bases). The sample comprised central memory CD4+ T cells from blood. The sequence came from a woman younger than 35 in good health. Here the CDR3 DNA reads TGTGCCAGCAGCCCCGACAGATACGAGCAGTACTTC. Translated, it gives CASSPDRYEQYF.